The rows below give T cell receptor beta chains drawn from one sample of a study of tumor and adjacent non-tumor tissue in lung cancer. Using its own MiXCR run on the multiplex PCR reads, TCRdb lists one record per CDR3 protein. The table shows about 80,000 distinct CDR3 sequences, with roughly 80% occurring only once. The sample taken for sequencing was distant non-tumor lung tissue. These receptors were taken from a man between 60 and 75 years old with non-small cell lung cancer. The CDR3 runs from the conserved cysteine through the conserved F or W. D genes are given only for firm matches. Clone size is stated in some rows and not others, as once, few, many or a class when expanded.

>NA|NA|TRBV6-1|TRBJ2-1
TGTGCCAGCAATGAACTTGTCCCTAGTGCAGTCAATGAGCAGTTCTTC
CASNELVPSAVNEQFF
>NA|NA|TRBV20-1|TRBJ2-2
TGCAGTGCTAGAGAGATAGCGGCGTACACCGGAGAGCTGTTTTTT
CSAREIAAYTGELFF
>NA|TRBD2|TRBV11-3|TRBJ2-3
TGTGCCAATAGCTTAGGGAGGGCCAGTTGGTATTTT
CANSLGRASWYF
>few|NA|TRBV25-1|TRBJ2-2
TGTGCCAGCAGCCCCAGCGGAAGCACCGGGGAGCTGTTTTTT
CASSPSGSTGELFF
>few|NA|TRBV19|TRBJ1-5
TGTGCCAGTAGATACGGCGGGGGCGGAAGCAATCAGCCCCAGCATTTT
CASRYGGGGSNQPQHF
>NA|NA|TRBV11-3|TRBJ2-3
TGTGCCAGCAGTCAACCGCGACAAGGGAGTACAGATACGCAGTATTTT
CASSQPRQGSTDTQYF
>NA|NA|TRBV20-1|TRBJ2-1
TGCAGTGCTAGAGTACGGGGGGGACAGAGTAAGCAGTTCTTC
CSARVRGGQSKQFF
>NA|NA|TRBV28|TRBJ1-5
TGTGTCAGCAGATTGTTTTACACGGGGAAATGGGGTCAGCCCCAGCATTTT
CVSRLFYTGKWGQPQHF
>NA|TRBD2|TRBV11-3|TRBJ2-5
TGTGCCAGCAGCTTAGTGTCCAGCGGGGGGTCCCAATGGACCCAGTACTTC
CASSLVSSGGSQWTQYF
>NA|NA|TRBV12-3/TRBV12-4|TRBJ2-6
TGTGCCGGCAGATCGGGACTCCTTATCTCTGGGGCCAACTTCCTGACTTTC
CAGRSGLLISGANFLTF
>NA|NA|TRBV11-3|TRBJ2-5
TGTGTCAGCAGCTTAGAAAAGGTGTACCAAGAGACCCAATACTTC
CVSSLEKVYQETQYF
>NA|NA|TRBV12-3/TRBV12-4|TRBJ1-5
TGTGCCAGCAGTTTACTCATGGATCAGTCCCAGCATTTT
CASSLLMDQSQHF
>NA|NA|TRBV18|TRBJ2-3
TGTGCCAGCGCGAGGGACAACGGGAGCGCCACAGATACGCAGTATTTT
CASARDNGSATDTQYF
>NA|NA|TRBV11-2|TRBJ2-1
TGTGCCAGCAGCCTAGATAGGAGTTCCTACAATGAGCTGTTCTTC
CASSLDRSSYNELFF
>NA|TRBD2|TRBV12-3/TRBV12-4|TRBJ2-3
TGTGCCAGCACAGGGACCAGCGGGGACTCAGATATGCAGTATTTT
CASTGTSGDSDMQYF
>once|NA|TRBV4-1|TRBJ2-3
TGCGCCGGCAGCCGGGGCCGGGGCACAGATACGCAGTATTTT
CAGSRGRGTDTQYF
>NA|NA|TRBV6-6|TRBJ1-2
TGTGCCATTCAAGGGGTGAAGGTGCGGCATGGCTACATCTTC
CAIQGVKVRHGYIF
>NA|TRBD1|TRBV11-2|TRBJ2-5
TGTGCCAGCAACACAGGACAGGTTCTGGAGACCCAGTACTTC
CASNTGQVLETQYF
>NA|TRBD2|TRBV6-1|TRBJ2-1
TGTGCCAGGAGGAAGGGGAGCGGGAGACAGGTTAATGAGCAGTTCTTC
CARRKGSGRQVNEQFF
>once|NA|TRBV4-2|TRBJ2-2
TGTACCAGCAGCCAAGATCATTTACAGAACACCGGGGAGCTGTTTTTT
CTSSQDHLQNTGELFF
>NA|TRBD2|TRBV11-3|TRBJ2-2
TGTGTCAGCAGCCACCTCGCGACAAGCGGGACGACCGGGGAGCTGTTTTTT
CVSSHLATSGTTGELFF
>once|NA|TRBV20-1|TRBJ2-7
TGCAGTACTAGAAACAAGGCGGACGAGCAGTACTTC
CSTRNKADEQYF
>NA|NA|TRBV11-1|TRBJ1-1
TGTGCCAGCAGCTTTCTCGCGGGCAACATTCAAGCTTTCTTT
CASSFLAGNIQAFF
>NA|TRBD2|TRBV4-3|TRBJ2-2
TGCGCCACCACCCATTCAGCGGGAGAAATGGCCGGGGAGCTGTTTTTT
CATTHSAGEMAGELFF
>NA|TRBD1|TRBV6-2/TRBV6-3|TRBJ2-1
TGTGCCAGCAGTCCCCGGGACAGAAGCGTGGCTGGATACAATGAGCAGTTATTC
CASSPRDRSVAGYNEQLF
>NA|TRBD2|TRBV10-3|TRBJ2-1
TGTGCCATCAGTGAGTACAAGGAGACTAGCGGCTACAATGATCATTTCTTC
CAISEYKETSGYNDHFF
>NA|NA|TRBV29-1|TRBJ2-2
TGCAGCGTCGCCCAAACTGATAGAGCCGGGGAGCTGTTTTTT
CSVAQTDRAGELFF
>NA|NA|TRBV11-3|TRBJ2-3
TGTGACAGCAGTTTAGTAGATACGCAGTATTTT
CDSSLVDTQYF
>NA|NA|TRBV7-9|TRBJ2-3
TGTGCCAGCAGCTTTAGTGGGGGGAGCGCAGATACGCAGTATTTT
CASSFSGGSADTQYF
>NA|NA|TRBV12-3/TRBV12-4|TRBJ2-5
TGCACCAGCGGCCAAGGTGGGGGTAGTGAGACCCAGTACTTC
CTSGQGGGSETQYF